Each of the 8 T cell receptor beta chains below was sequenced from the same sample in a study of technical replicates of blood from several donors. Generated by immunoSEQ multiplex PCR, the TCRdb table keeps only in-frame clones and is missing some. The sample consists of under 70,000 clones, around 84% of them appearing once. Source material: PBMCs. The receptors were sampled from a human donor in good health. Some clones in this sample may be carry-over from other donors' samples.

J is TRBJ2-7 and V is TRBV30; 8 nucleotides align to TRBD1. Looked up from germline, CDR1 is GTSNPN and CDR2 is SVGIG (reference sequence). V gave up 7 bases and J gave up 6 bases; unmatched junction bases: 5. There are 11 residues in the CDR3. CDR3 DNA: TGTGCCTCCAGGACAGGGCTCGAGCAGTACTTC. Protein sequence: CASRTGLEQYF.

This chain uses TRBV10-2 with TRBJ2-7, with TRBD1 matching over 8 bases. CDR3 length: 17 residues. The V and J ends lost 6 bases and 0 bases, in that order; junction bases with no gene match: 13. Germline V gene lookup returns CDR1 WSHSY and CDR2 SAAADI. CDR3 sequence reads: CASRATGVDSHSYEQYF. CDR3 bases: TGCGCCAGCAGAGCGACAGGGGTCGACTCTCACTCCTACGAGCAGTACTTC.

The chain uses TRBV4-1 and TRBJ2-5, with 7 bases matching TRBD1. Per the germline V gene, CDR1 is MGHRA and CDR2 is YSYEKL. V shed 3 bases and J 2 bases; nucleotides not matched to a gene: 6. This CDR3 region has 15 residues. The CDR3 sequence: CASSQRQGPQETQYF. CDR3 coding DNA: TGCGCCAGCAGCCAGAGACAGGGCCCACAAGAGACCCAGTACTTC.

This chain joins TRBV30 and TRBJ2-2; weak D call: TRBD2 (5 bases). V was trimmed by 0 bases and J by 5 bases, leaving 13 bases between them. The V gene's germline CDR1 is GTSNPN and CDR2 SVGIG (reference sequence). This CDR3 spans 15 amino acids. The CDR3 DNA reads as TGTGCCTGGAGTGTAAGGGTAGCGATGACCGGGGAGCTGTTTTTT. Its translation: CAWSVRVAMTGELFF.

The genes are TRBV6-6 and TRBJ1-1, with 7 bases that match TRBD1. Germline V gene lookup returns CDR1 MNHNY and CDR2 SVGAGI (reference sequence). V shed 5 bases and J 4 bases; nucleotides not matched to a gene: 7. The CDR3 totals 14 residues. In DNA, the CDR3 is TGTGCCAGCAGTGATACAGGGGCAAGCACTGAAGCTTTCTTT. The encoded protein is CASSDTGASTEAFF.

V gene TRBV5-4 combines with J gene TRBJ2-7, with TRBD1 matching over 9 bases. Germline loops: CDR1 SGHNT, CDR2 YYREEE (reference sequence). The V gene end was trimmed by 4 bases and the J gene end by 6 bases; junction bases not matched to a gene: 8. This CDR3 contains 14 residues. CDR3 sequence (DNA): TGTGCCAGCAGCCTAAGGACAGGGGTAGGCGAGCAGTACTTC. It specifies CASSLRTGVGEQYF.

The J gene is TRBJ1-1, the V gene TRBV7-2, with a weak D call TRBD1 (6 bases). Trimming took off 5 bases at V and 4 bases at J, with 29 bases between the two ends. The CDR3 loop spans 19 amino acids. CDR1 is SGHTA and CDR2 is FQGNSA in the germline V gene. The chain's CDR3 is CASSLISGRGVSKGTEAFF. The CDR3 region has the DNA TGTGCCAGCAGCCTTATATCTGGCAGGGGAGTGTCAAAGGGCACTGAAGCTTTCTTT.

This clone showed up just a few times. The chain employs TRBV7-2 and TRBJ2-7, with D unclear. V lost 5 bases, J lost 3 bases, and 11 bases lay in between. This CDR3 comprises 13 residues. CDR1 is SGHTA, CDR2 FQGNSA, per germline. CDR3: CASSTRLGYEQYF. As DNA, the CDR3 is TGTGCCAGCAGCACCAGACTGGGCTACGAGCAGTACTTC.